Below, 11 T cell receptor beta chains from the same sample are listed, as sequenced in a study of blood T cell repertoires in COVID-19. Some clones are missing from TCRdb's copy, which holds only in-frame ones; the method was immunoSEQ multiplex PCR. The sample shows about 140,000 clones, roughly 90% of them seen only once. Sequenced material: peripheral blood. These receptors were collected from a human donor with COVID-19, enrolled during active disease. The donor label of this sample is uncertain.

J is TRBJ1-5 and V is TRBV5-5, with unresolved D. The germline V gene has CDR1 SGHKS and CDR2 YYEKEE (reference sequence). V gave up 0 bases and J gave up 0 bases, with 7 bases separating them. This CDR3 has 15 amino acids. The CDR3 protein is CASSLVSTSNQPQHF. CDR3 DNA: TGTGCCAGCAGCTTGGTGTCTACTAGCAATCAGCCCCAGCATTTT.

This chain connects TRBV19 to TRBJ2-3, with 7 nucleotides matching TRBD2. Trimming cost V 9 bases and J 6 bases; bases outside gene matches: 0. The CDR3 is 10 amino acids. In germline, CDR1 is LNHDA, CDR2 SQIVND (reference sequence). The DNA for the CDR3 is TGTGCCAGGGGGGGGGATACGCAGTATTTT. Protein sequence: CARGGDTQYF.

Here the CDR3 DNA reads TGCGCCAGCACCCCCGGGGGTAGGGTGGGAAACACTGAAGCTTTCTTT. Translation: CASTPGGRVGNTEAFF. The chain couples TRBV5-1 to TRBJ1-1, with D perhaps TRBD1 (5 bases). CDR1 SGHRS and CDR2 YFSETQ come from the germline V gene. Trimming removed 6 bases at V and 2 bases at J, with 20 bases between. CDR3 length: 16 residues. Full variable domain (outside the CDR3, taken from reference TRBV5-1 and TRBJ1-1): KAGVTQTPRYLIKTRGQQVTLSCSPISGHRSVSWYQQTPGQGLQFLFEYFSETQRNKGNFPGRFSGRQFSNSRSEMNVSTLELGDSALYLCASTPGGRVGNTEAFFGQGTRLTVV.

In this sample, this clone turned up once. Other DNA sequences in the same sample also yield this CDR3. The chain recombines TRBV25-1 with TRBJ1-2, with 7 bases identical to TRBD1. The CDR3 is made up of 12 amino acids. The germline gives CDR1 MGHDK, CDR2 SYGVNS. V lost 4 bases, J lost 8 bases, and 4 bases stayed unmatched. This chain's CDR3 is CASSGQGGGYTF. CDR3 in DNA: TGTGCCAGCAGTGGACAAGGGGGCGGCTACACCTTC.

This clone was picked up one time. CDR3 sequence (DNA): TGTGCCAGCAGTGAACCTCACGGGGGGCGGTGGAAACTGTTTTTT. As protein: CASSEPHGGRWKLFF. This rearrangement joins TRBV25-1 to TRBJ1-4; perhaps TRBD1 as D (6 bases). V was clipped by 2 bases and J by 11 bases, with 18 bases between them. The CDR3 totals 15 residues. CDR1 and CDR2 (germline): MGHDK, SYGVNS.

This clone appeared a single time. This chain joins TRBV11-1 and TRBJ1-1, with D unclear. The CDR3 consists of 15 residues. Germline loops: CDR1 SGHAT, CDR2 FQDESV (reference sequence). The V and J ends lost 6 bases and 2 bases respectively, with 16 bases between them. CDR3 sequence reads: CASSQDLIPNTEAFF. In nucleotides, the CDR3 is TGTGCCAGCAGTCAGGATCTGATCCCTAACACTGAAGCTTTCTTT.

This clone has just one count. V and J are TRBV19 and TRBJ2-3; D uncertain. This CDR3 has 12 residues. Germline V gene data show CDR1 as LNHDA and CDR2 as SQIVND (reference sequence). Trimming pared 4 bases from V and 2 bases from J, leaving 4 bases between. The DNA for the CDR3 is TGTGCCAGTAGTACGTTCACAGATACGCAGTATTTT. Translation gives CASSTFTDTQYF. Variable domain in full (rest from reference TRBV19 and TRBJ2-3): DGGITQSPKYLFRKEGQNVTLSCEQNLNHDAMYWYRQDPGQGLRLIYYSQIVNDFQKGDIAEGYSVSREKKESFPLTVTSAQKNPTAFYLCASSTFTDTQYFGPGTRLTVL.

The rearrangement joins TRBV5-4 to TRBJ1-1; the D gene is possibly TRBD1 (6 bases). In germline, CDR1 is SGHNT, CDR2 YYREEE (reference sequence). The CDR3 spans 13 residues. V lost 0 bases, J lost 6 bases, and 9 bases lay in between. This chain's CDR3 is CASSLDWTAEAFF. The CDR3 DNA reads TGTGCCAGCAGCTTGGATTGGACAGCTGAAGCTTTCTTT.

This clone occurred a few times. The V and J genes are TRBV30 and TRBJ1-6; perhaps TRBD1 as D (5 bases). The V gene's germline CDR1 is GTSNPN and CDR2 SVGIG (reference sequence). This CDR3 comprises 15 residues. V lost 4 bases and J lost 7, with 17 bases in between. The CDR3 DNA reads as TGTGCCTGGACCGGGGGAGGACCGGGGAATTCACCCCTCCACTTT. Its protein is CAWTGGGPGNSPLHF.

This clone appeared a single time. This chain links TRBV11-3 with TRBJ1-2, with 8 positions matching TRBD1. Trimming cost V 4 bases and J 2 bases; bases outside gene matches: 12. The CDR3 is made up of 17 amino acids. Germline lookup yields CDR1 SGHNT and CDR2 YENEEA. The CDR3 bases are TGTGCCAGCAGCTCCGGATTTCAGGGGGCTTTGAACTATGGCTACACCTTC. Amino acid sequence: CASSSGFQGALNYGYTF.

This clone was picked up one time. The rearrangement joins TRBV5-4 to TRBJ1-2, with 10 bases identical to TRBD1. From germline, CDR1 is SGHNT and CDR2 YYREEE (reference sequence). This CDR3 contains 16 residues. V lost 4 bases to trimming and J lost 6 bases; unmatched junction nucleotides: 12. In DNA, the CDR3 is TGTGCCAGCAGCCGAAAACCGGGACAGGGGATCAATGGCTACACCTTC. The encoded protein is CASSRKPGQGINGYTF.